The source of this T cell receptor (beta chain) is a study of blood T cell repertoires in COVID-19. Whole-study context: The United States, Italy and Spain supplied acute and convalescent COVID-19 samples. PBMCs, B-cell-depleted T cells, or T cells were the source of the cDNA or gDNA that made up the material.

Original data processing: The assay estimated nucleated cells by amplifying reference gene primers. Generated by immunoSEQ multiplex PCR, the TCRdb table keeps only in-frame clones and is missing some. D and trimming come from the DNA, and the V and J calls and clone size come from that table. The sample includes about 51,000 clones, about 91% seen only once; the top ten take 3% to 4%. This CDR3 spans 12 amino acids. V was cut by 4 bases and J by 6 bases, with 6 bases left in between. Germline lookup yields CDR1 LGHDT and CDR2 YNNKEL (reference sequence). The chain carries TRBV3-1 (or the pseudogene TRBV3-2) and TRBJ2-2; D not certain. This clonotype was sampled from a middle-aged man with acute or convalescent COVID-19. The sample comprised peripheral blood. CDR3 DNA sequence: TGTGCCAGCAGCCGTAAGCCCGGGGAGCTGTTTTTT. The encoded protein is CASSRKPGELFF.